This paragraph covers one TCR beta chain sequence. The data originate from a study of blood T cell repertoires in COVID-19. Across the whole study: COVID-19 samples from acute and convalescent phases originated in the United States, Italy and Spain.

In the study's own analysis: Using reference gene primer amplification, nucleated cell counts were estimated. Assay: immunoSEQ multiplex PCR; the TCRdb copy retains only in-frame clones and omits some. V and J calls and clone size follow that table, whereas D and trimming were derived from the DNA. The sample contains over 200,000 clones, roughly 88% of which appear only once. Participants classified as exposed had met a COVID-19 case within 2 weeks before study entry. This clonotype was obtained from a woman younger than 45 who had been exposed to COVID-19. The sample comprised PBMCs or T cells enriched from blood (not recorded which).

The DNA of the CDR3 is TGTGCCAGCAGCCTAGGTCCCGGCGGGGTATACAATGAGCAGTTCTTC. Translation: CASSLGPGGVYNEQFF. The chain couples TRBV7-9 to TRBJ2-1; tentatively, D is TRBD2 (6 bases). This CDR3 contains 16 residues. Per germline, CDR1 SEHNR and CDR2 FQNEAQ (reference sequence). The ends were cut back, 5 bases at V and 4 bases at J, with 18 bases in the middle.